Described below is a single TCR beta chain sequence and its context. Its antigen is not identified. This sample is drawn from a study of CXCR3-negative and CXCR3-positive naive CD8 T cells. The CDR3 is 14 residues long. CDR1 and CDR2 from the germline V gene are SGHDT and YYEEEE. TRB cDNA was prepared as libraries by UMI-labeled 5' RACE. TCRdb reprocessed the 5' RACE reads and reports one entry per CDR3 protein, with no DNA. The sample table includes under 70,000 distinct CDR3 sequences. At hundreds of thousands of cells each, triplicate sorts were carried out for each CD8+ T cell subset. Whole-study findings and limits: For memory CD8+ cells diversity was much lower, but both naive subsets had comparably high diversity. TRB CDR3s were more hydrophobic in CXCR3-positive than in CXCR3-negative naive cells. Cryopreserved PBMCs had partly decreased CXCR3 expression; fresh PBMCs were used in most assays.

This sequence joins TRBV5-6 and TRBJ2-1; TCRdb returns TRBD2, unconfirmable since there is no DNA. The source is a human donor in good health. Some clones in this sample may be carry-over from other donors' samples. Sequenced input: naive CXCR3+ CD8+ T cells from blood. This sample's subset: CD45RO-CCR7+CD27+CD95- naive CD8+ T cells expressing CXCR3 (TNR3+). CDR3: CASSFSREYNEQFF.